This T cell receptor beta chain was found in a study of T cell repertoires in cytomegalovirus infection. Regarding the study as a whole: HLA-C-restricted CMV clonotypes gave the most frequent clonotype in two of eight donors.

Concerning this clonotype: What it recognizes is unknown.

TCRdb re-analysed the reads in MiXCR, keeping a single row per CDR3 protein. This sample carries some 270,000 distinct CDR3 sequences, approximately 15% of them seen once, and the ten largest clones take around 43%. V was shortened by 3 bases and J by 7 bases, with 7 bases between the two germline ends. Germline lookup yields CDR1 MGHDK and CDR2 SYGVNS. The CDR3 sequence is 12 residues long. Input material: CD8+ T cells from PBMCs. The TCR originated in a human donor in good health (CMV status not recorded). Some clones in this sample may be carry-over from other donors' samples. The rearrangement joins TRBV25-1 to TRBJ1-5; D gene uncertain. DNA of the CDR3: TGTGCCAGCAGTGACAATGGACAGCCCCAGCATTTT. It yields the protein CASSDNGQPQHF.